This T cell receptor (beta chain) was profiled in a study of human T cells and chemical hapten exposure. Overall study context: Women made up most patients, who had alopecia areata, totalis or universalis.

In its sample, this clonotype was seen many times. Its antigen is unidentified. CDR3 length: 13 amino acids. V lost 6 bases and J lost 4, with 12 bases in between. Germline V lookup: CDR1 MDHEN, CDR2 SYDVKM. The study, taken as a whole, reports: Patch test scores rose with PT1 expanded TCR counts, a positive correlation.

Time point given: pre-sensitization, week 0. The treatment here: therapeutic diphenylcyclopropenone sensitization with weekly scalp DPC. It was from unfractionated whole blood that total RNA was extracted. Each CDR3 protein gets one entry after TCRdb re-called the RACE reads with MiXCR. The table includes fewer than 150,000 distinct CDR3 sequences, less than 15% detected once. V gene TRBV28 combines with J gene TRBJ1-1, with D possibly TRBD1 on 5 matching bases. The sequence was obtained from a woman aged 18-29 years with alopecia areata. Some clones in this sample may be carry-over from other donors' samples. The sequenced sample was whole blood, obtained in connection with sensitization to the hapten diphenylcyclopropenone (DPC). CDR3 coding DNA: TGTGCCAGCAGCCTCCCCGGGGGCACTGAAGCTTTCTTT. Protein: CASSLPGGTEAFF.